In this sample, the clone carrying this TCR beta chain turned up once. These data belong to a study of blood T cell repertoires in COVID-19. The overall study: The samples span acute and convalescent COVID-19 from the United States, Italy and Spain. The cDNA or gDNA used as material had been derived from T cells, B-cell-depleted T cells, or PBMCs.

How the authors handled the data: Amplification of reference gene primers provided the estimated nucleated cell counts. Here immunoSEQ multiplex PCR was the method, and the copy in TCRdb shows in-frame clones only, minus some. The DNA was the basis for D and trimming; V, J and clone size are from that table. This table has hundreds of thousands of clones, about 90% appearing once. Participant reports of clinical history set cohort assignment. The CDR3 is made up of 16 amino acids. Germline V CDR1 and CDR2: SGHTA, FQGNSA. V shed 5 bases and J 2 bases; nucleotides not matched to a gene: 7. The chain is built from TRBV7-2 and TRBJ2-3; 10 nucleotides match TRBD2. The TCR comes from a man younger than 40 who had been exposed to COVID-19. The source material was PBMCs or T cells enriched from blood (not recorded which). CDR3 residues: CASSQRGTSDTDTQYF. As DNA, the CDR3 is TGTGCCAGCAGCCAACGTGGGACTAGCGACACAGATACGCAGTATTTT. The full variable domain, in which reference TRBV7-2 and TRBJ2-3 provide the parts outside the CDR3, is GAGVSQSPSNKVTEKGKDVELRCDPISGHTALYWYRQSLGQGLEFLIYFQGNSAPDKSGLPSDRFSAERTGGSVSTLTIQRTQQEDSAVYLCASSQRGTSDTDTQYFGPGTRLTVL.